The clone carrying this T cell receptor beta chain has only a few counts. These data are taken from a study of patients and donors after allogeneic stem cell transplantation. TCRdb re-analysed the RT-PCR reads in MiXCR, keeping a single row per CDR3 protein. The sample records about a million distinct CDR3 sequences, around 17% being singletons. In germline, CDR1 is SGHKS, CDR2 YYEKEE (reference sequence). V gave up 6 bases and J gave up 0 bases, with 17 bases separating them. The CDR3 is made up of 16 amino acids. The rearrangement links TRBV5-5 to TRBJ2-3; the D gene is possibly TRBD1 (6 bases). Material: blood, either unsorted or a sorted T cell fraction (not recorded which). The receptor was isolated from a human donor who was either an allogeneic HSCT recipient or a stem cell or donor lymphocyte infusion donor (not recorded which). It is not recorded whose cells these are; they may come from a transplant donor. CDR3 in DNA: TGTGCCAGCACCGAATTGACAGGAGTTAGCACAGATACGCAGTATTTT. It translates to CASTELTGVSTDTQYF.